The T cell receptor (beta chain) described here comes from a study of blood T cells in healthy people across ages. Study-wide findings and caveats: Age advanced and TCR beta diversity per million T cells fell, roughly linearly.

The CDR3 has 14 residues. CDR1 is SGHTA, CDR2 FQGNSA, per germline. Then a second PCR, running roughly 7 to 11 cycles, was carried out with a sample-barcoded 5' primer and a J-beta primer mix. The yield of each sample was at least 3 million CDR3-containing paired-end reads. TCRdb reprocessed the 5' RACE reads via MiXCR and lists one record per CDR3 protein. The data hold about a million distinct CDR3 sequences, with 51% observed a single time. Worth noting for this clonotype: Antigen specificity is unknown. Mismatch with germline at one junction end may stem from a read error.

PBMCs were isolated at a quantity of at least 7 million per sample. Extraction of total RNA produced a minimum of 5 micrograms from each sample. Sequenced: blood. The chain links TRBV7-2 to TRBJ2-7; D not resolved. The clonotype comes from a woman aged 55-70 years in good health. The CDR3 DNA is TGTGCCTGCAGCTTAGTTGGGGTTTCGAACGAGCAGTACTTC. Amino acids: CACSLVGVSNEQYF.